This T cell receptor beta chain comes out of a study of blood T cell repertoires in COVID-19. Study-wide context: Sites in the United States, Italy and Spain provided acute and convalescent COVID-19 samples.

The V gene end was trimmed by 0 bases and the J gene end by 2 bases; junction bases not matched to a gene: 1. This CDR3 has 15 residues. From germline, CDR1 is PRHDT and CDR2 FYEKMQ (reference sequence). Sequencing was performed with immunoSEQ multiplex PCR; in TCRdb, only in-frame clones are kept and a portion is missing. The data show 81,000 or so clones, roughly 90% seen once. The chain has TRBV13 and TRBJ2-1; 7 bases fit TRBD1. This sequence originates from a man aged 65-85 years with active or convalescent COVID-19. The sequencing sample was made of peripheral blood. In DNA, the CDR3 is TGTGCCAGCAGCTTAGGTAGGGGGCCCTACAATGAGCAGTTCTTC. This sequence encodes CASSLGRGPYNEQFF.